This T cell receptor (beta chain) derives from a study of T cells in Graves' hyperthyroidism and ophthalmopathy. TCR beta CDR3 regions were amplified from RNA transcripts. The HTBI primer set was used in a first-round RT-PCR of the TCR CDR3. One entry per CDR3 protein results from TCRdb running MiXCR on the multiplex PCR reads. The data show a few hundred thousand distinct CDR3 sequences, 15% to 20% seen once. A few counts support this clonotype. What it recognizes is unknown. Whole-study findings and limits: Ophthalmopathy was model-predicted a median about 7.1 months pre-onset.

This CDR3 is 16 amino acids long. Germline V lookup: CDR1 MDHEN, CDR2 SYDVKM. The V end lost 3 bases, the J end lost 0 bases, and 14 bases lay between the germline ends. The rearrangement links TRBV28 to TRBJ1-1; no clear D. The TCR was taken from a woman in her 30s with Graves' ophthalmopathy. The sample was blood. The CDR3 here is CASSLPRSFLNTEAFF. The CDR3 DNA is TGTGCCAGCAGTTTGCCCCGATCATTTCTGAACACTGAAGCTTTCTTT. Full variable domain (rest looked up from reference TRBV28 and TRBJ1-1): DVKVTQSSRYLVKRTGEKVFLECVQDMDHENMFWYRQDPGLGLRLIYFSYDVKMKEKGDIPEGYSVSREKKERFSLILESASTNQTSMYLCASSLPRSFLNTEAFFGQGTRLTVV.